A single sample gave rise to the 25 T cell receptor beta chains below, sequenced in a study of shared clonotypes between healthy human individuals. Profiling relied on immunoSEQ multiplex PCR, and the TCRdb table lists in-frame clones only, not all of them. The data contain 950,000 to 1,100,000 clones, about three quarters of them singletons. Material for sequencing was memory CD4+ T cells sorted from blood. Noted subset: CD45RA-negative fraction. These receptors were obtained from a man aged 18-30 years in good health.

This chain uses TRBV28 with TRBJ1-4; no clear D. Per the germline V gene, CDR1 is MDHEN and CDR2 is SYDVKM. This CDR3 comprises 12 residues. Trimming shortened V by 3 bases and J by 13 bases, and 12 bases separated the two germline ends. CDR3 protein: CASSFFPSPLFF. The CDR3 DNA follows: TGTGCCAGCAGTTTCTTCCCTAGCCCACTGTTTTTT.

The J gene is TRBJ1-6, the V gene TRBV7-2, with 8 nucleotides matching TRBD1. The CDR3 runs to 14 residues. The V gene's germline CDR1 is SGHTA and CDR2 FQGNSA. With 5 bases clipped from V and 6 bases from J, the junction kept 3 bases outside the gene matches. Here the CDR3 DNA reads TGTGCCAGCAGCCGGACAGGGCTTAATTCACCCCTCCACTTT. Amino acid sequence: CASSRTGLNSPLHF.

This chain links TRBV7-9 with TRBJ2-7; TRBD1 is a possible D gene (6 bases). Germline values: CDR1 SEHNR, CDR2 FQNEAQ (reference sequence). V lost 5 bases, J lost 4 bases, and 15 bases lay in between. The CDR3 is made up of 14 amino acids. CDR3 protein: CASSQTGDTYEQYF. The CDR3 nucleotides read TGTGCCAGCAGCCAAACCGGGGACACTTACGAGCAGTACTTC.

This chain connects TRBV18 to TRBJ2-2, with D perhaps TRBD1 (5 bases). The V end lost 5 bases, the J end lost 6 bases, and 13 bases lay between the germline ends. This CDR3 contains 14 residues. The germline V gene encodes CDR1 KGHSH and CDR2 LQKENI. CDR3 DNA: TGTGCCAGCTCAGCATCACAGGTCCCCGGGGAGCTGTTTTTT. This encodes CASSASQVPGELFF.

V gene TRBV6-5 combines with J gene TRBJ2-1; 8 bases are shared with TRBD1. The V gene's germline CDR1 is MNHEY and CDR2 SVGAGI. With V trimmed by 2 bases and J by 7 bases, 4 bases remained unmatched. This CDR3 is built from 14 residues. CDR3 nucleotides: TGTGCCAGCAGTTACGGGACAGGACGAAATGAGCAGTTCTTC. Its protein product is CASSYGTGRNEQFF.

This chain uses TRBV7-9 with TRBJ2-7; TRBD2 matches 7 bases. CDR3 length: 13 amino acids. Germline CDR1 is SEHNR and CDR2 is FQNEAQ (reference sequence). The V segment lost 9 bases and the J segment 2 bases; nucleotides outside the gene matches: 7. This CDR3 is CASSGGNTYEQYF. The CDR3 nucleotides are TGTGCCAGTTCCGGGGGGAACACCTACGAGCAGTACTTC.

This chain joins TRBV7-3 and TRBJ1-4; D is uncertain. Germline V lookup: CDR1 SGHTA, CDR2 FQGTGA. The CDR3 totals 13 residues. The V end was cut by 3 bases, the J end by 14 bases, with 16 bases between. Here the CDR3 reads CASSLGMGSMLFF. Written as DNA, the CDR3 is TGTGCCAGCAGCTTGGGTATGGGGTCTATGCTGTTTTTT.

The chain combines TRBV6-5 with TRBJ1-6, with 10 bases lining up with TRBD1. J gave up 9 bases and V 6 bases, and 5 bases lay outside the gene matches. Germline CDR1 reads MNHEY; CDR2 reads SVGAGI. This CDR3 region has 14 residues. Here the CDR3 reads CASRPGTGVSPLHF. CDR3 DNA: TGTGCCAGCAGACCCGGGACAGGGGTTTCACCCCTCCACTTT.

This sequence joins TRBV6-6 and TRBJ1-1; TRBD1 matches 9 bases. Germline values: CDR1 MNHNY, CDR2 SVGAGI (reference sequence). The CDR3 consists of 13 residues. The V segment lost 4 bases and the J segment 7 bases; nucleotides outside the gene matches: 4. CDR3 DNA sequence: TGTGCCAGCAGTTGGGGGACAGGGAATGAAGCTTTCTTT. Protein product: CASSWGTGNEAFF.

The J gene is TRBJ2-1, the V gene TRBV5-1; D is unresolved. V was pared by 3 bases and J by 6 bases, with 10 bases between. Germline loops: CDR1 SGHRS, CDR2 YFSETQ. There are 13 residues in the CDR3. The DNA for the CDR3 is TGCGCCAGCAGCTGGACGTGGTCCAATGAGCAGTTCTTC. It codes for CASSWTWSNEQFF.

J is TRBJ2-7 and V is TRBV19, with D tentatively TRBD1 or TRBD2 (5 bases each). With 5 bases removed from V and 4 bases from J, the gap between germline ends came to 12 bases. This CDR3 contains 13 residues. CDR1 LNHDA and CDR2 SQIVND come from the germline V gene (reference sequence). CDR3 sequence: CASSEGRGYEQYF. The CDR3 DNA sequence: TGTGCCAGTAGTGAGGGACGAGGGTACGAGCAGTACTTC.

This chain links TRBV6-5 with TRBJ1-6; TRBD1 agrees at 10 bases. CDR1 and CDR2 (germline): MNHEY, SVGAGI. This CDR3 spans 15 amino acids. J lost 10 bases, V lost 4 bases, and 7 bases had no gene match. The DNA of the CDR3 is TGTGCCAGCAGTTCACCCTGGGGACAGGGGTCACCCCTCCACTTT. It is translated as CASSSPWGQGSPLHF.

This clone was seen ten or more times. CDR3 nucleotide sequence: TGTGCCAGCAGCCGAGCGGGGAGCCCAGATACGCAGTATTTT. The encoded protein is CASSRAGSPDTQYF. The chain is built from TRBV7-3 and TRBJ2-3, with 7 bases aligning to TRBD2. Germline trimming cut 5 bases from V and 4 bases from J; bases unmatched to any gene: 6. The germline V gene encodes CDR1 SGHTA and CDR2 FQGTGA. There are 14 residues in the CDR3.

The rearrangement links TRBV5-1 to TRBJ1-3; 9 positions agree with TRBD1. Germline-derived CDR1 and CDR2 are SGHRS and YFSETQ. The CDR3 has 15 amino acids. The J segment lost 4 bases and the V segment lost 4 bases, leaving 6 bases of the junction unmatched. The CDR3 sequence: CASSPGTGNGNTIYF. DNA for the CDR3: TGCGCCAGCAGCCCCGGGACAGGGAACGGAAACACCATATATTTT.

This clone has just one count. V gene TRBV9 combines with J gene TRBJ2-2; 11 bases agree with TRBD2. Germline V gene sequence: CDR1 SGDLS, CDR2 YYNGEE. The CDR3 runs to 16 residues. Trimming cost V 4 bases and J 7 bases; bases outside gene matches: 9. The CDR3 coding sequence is TGTGCCAGCAGCAGGGTAGCGGGAGGGCCGAGCGGGGAGCTGTTTTTT. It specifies CASSRVAGGPSGELFF.

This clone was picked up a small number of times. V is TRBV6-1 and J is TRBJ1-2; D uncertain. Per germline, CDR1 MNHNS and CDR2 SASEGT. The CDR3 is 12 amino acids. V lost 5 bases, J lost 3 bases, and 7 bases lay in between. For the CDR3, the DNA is TGTGCCAGCAGTAACCGGGACTATGGCTACACCTTC. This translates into CASSNRDYGYTF.

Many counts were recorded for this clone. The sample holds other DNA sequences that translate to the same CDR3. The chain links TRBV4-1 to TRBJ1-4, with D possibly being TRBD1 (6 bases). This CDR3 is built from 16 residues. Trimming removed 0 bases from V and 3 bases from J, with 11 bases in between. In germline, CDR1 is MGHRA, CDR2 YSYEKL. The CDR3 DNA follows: TGCGCCAGCAGCCAAGATGGCAGGGGACCTAATGAAAAACTGTTTTTT. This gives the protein CASSQDGRGPNEKLFF.

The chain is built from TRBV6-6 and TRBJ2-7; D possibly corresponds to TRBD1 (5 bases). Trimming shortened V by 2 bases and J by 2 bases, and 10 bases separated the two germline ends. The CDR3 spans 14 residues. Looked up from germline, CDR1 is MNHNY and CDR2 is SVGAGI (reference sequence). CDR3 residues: CASSYKQGTYEQYF. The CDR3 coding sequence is TGTGCCAGCAGTTACAAGCAGGGTACCTACGAGCAGTACTTC.

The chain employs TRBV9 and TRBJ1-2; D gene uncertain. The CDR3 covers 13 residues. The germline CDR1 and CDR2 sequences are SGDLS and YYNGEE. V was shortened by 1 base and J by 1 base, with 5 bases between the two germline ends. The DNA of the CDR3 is TGTGCCAGCAGCGTACAGGATAACTATGGCTACACCTTC. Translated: CASSVQDNYGYTF.

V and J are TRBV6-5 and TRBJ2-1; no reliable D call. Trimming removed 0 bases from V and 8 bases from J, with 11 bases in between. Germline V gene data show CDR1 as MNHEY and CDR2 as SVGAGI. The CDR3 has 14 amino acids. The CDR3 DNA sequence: TGTGCCAGCAGTTACTCAGTAAATAACGATGAGCAGTTCTTC. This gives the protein CASSYSVNNDEQFF.

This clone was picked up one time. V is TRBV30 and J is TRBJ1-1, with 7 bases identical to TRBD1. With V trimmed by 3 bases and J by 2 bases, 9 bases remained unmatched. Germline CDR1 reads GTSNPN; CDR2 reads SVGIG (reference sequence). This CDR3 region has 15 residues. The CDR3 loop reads CAWRLTGTENTEAFF. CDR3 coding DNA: TGTGCCTGGAGACTTACCGGGACAGAAAACACTGAAGCTTTCTTT.

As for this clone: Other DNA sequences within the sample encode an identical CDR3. Here the CDR3 reads CASSNTDTQYF. The CDR3 DNA sequence: TGTGCCAGCTCCAACACAGATACGCAGTATTTT. The J gene is TRBJ2-3, the V gene TRBV18; D is unclear. There are 11 residues in the CDR3. V lost 6 bases to trimming and J lost 2 bases, with 3 bases between them. The germline CDR1 and CDR2 sequences are KGHSH and LQKENI.

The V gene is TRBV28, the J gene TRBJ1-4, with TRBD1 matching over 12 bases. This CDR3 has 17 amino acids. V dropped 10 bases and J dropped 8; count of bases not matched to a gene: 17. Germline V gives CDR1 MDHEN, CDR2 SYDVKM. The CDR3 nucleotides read TGTGCCACCTCGGAAAGGCCCCGGGACAGGGGGCAGGAAAAACTGTTTTTT. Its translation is CATSERPRDRGQEKLFF.

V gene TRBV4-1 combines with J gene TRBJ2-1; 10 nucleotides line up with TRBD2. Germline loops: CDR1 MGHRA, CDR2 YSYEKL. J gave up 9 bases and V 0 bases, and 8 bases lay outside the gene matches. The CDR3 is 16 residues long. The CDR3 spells CASSQEAGGSWGEQFF. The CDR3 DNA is TGCGCCAGCAGCCAAGAAGCGGGAGGGTCCTGGGGTGAGCAGTTCTTC.

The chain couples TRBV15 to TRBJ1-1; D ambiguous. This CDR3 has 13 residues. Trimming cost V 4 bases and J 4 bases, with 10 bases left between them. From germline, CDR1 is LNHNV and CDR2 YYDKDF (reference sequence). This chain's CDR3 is CATSTLQFTEAFF. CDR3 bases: TGTGCCACCAGCACACTACAGTTCACTGAAGCTTTCTTT. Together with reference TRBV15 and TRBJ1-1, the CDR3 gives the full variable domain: DAMVIQNPRYQVTQFGKPVTLSCSQTLNHNVMYWYQQKSSQAPKLLFHYYDKDFNNEADTPDNFQSRRPNTSFCFLDIRSPGLGDTAMYLCATSTLQFTEAFFGQGTRLTVV.